The T cell receptor beta chain described here comes from a study of CD8+ T cells in alopecia areata listed by TCRdb under 2018. With respect to the entire study: Skin from C3H/HeJ donors with spontaneous alopecia (roughly 6-12 months old) was grafted onto female C3H/HeJ recipients that were roughly 7-10 weeks old. High-throughput TCRbeta sequencing was used to examine T cell clonal expansion in alopecia areata in both the C3H/HeJ mouse model and human patients. Scalp tissue and sorted CD4+ and CD8+ peripheral blood T cells from patchy and totalis/universalis alopecia areata patients and from healthy controls were covered by human TCRbeta sequencing. Clonality in the scalp was compared among normal scalp (n=4), patchy alopecia areata scalp (n=8), and alopecia totalis/universalis scalp (n=8). RNA was obtained with the PAXgene miRNA kit for fixed scalp, the miRNeasy kit for PBMCs, and the RNeasy kit for mouse skin. Amplification of TCRbeta CDR3 regions was done by immunoSEQ multiplex PCR using 35 Vbeta forward primers and 13 Jbeta reverse primers. Broader findings and caveats from the paper: Unlike mouse skin, which is dominated by gammadelta T cells, normal human skin has resident alphabeta T cells that are also sequenced, and this complicates analysis of the scalp TCR repertoire. Compared with normal scalp, lesional scalp had higher clonality and more expanded CD8+ clones, particularly in alopecia totalis/universalis, a pattern that suggests antigenic drive. Compared with mice, TCR sequences shared between patients were less clear, possibly partly because of HLA diversity across the patient population.

Library creation used the immunoSEQ multiplex PCR assay. To provide template for TCR sequencing, every sample had RNA extracted and reverse transcribed into cDNA. First-strand cDNA was synthesized using SuperScript III with a 2:1 mix of oligo-dT and random hexamers. Amplification bias was assessed with a synthetic immune receptor repertoire, and residual bias was removed computationally. Libraries were sequenced on Illumina HiSeq using 60 bp reads that covered the CDR3 and were read from J toward V. Regarding the original processing steps: Raw reads were preprocessed for error removal, and CDR3 was defined according to IMGT conventions as running from the conserved cysteine to phenylalanine. Clonality was calculated as 1 minus Shannon entropy normalized by log2 of the number of productive unique TCRs. Whether each scalp clone was CD4 or CD8 was inferred by checking scalp TCRbeta sequences against the CD4 and CD8 repertoires from sorted blood. Here the immuneACCESS table is served through TCRdb, limited to in-frame sequences with V and J called. Missing clones are a known gap in these copies; in checked studies unresolved V genes cover under half, and the rest lacks a known reason. The V and J calls and clone size are taken from that table; D and trimming were inferred from the DNA. This sample has approximately 280,000 clones, none of them a singleton. Of the sample, more than 1% falls within the top ten clones.

Pooled mouse cutaneous lymph node cells were stained for CD4, CD8alpha, NKG2D, NKG2ACE and other markers, then sorted on a BD Influx. CDR1 NSQYPW and CDR2 LRSPGD are derived from the germline V gene (reference sequence). V gives up 0 bases and J gives up 1 base, and the segment between their germline ends measures 9 bases. The CDR3 starts with the cysteine, ends with the phenylalanine, and has 15 residues. Sequencing covers 33 bases of the CDR3, shown here with the frame starting at base 1. This clone has a handful of counts. The antigen it binds to is not known. Gene names and germline sequences here are all drawn from mouse data. The CDR3 goes on 4 residues after the read ends, and that part is filled in from the germline J gene.

This clonotype was sampled from a C3H/HeJ mouse with alopecia areata. This strain possesses the MHC haplotype H2-k. This receptor chain uses TRBV1 and TRBJ1-1; the D gene is perhaps TRBD1, from 6 matching bases. The sample taken for sequencing was CD4+ T cells sorted from a lymph node. This receptor carries the CDR3 CTCSADPGENTEVFF. The sequenced part of the CDR3 DNA is TGCACCTGCAGTGCAGATCCAGGGGAAAACACA.